This TCR beta chain was obtained from a study of T cells in tumors and immune-related adverse events. This clone was recorded a few times. Germline loops: CDR1 KGHSY, CDR2 FQNENV. The J segment lost 3 bases and the V segment lost 5 bases, leaving 9 bases of the junction unmatched. The CDR3 has 16 residues. Sequencing was performed with immunoSEQ multiplex PCR; in TCRdb, only in-frame clones are kept and a portion is missing. Among fewer than 25,000 clones listed, about nine tenths were seen once. The chain couples TRBV16 to TRBJ2-7; 11 nucleotides agree with TRBD1. This receptor was identified in a female donor with metastatic renal cell carcinoma. The sample in question was lymph node tissue, obtained from a patient treated with anti-PD-1 therapy. CDR3 sequence reads: CASSKGQGGTYYEQYF. The CDR3 DNA is TGTGCCAGCAGCAAGGGACAGGGGGGAACCTACTACGAGCAGTACTTC.